The clone carrying this T cell receptor beta chain was observed a handful of times. Germline CDR1 SQVTM, CDR2 ANQGSEA. With V trimmed by 4 bases and J by 5 bases, 5 bases remained unmatched. CDR3 length: 13 residues. This record belongs to a study of blood T cell repertoires in COVID-19. At the level of the study: From the United States, Italy and Spain came samples of acute and convalescent COVID-19. Sample material is recorded as cDNA or gDNA derived from T cells, B-cell-depleted T cells, or PBMCs.

Participant reports of clinical history set cohort assignment. Source study methods: By means of reference gene primer amplification, nucleated cell counts were estimated. Assay: immunoSEQ multiplex PCR; the TCRdb copy retains only in-frame clones and omits some. The DNA was the basis for D and trimming; V, J and clone size are from that table. Among 300,000 to 350,000 clones listed, about nine tenths were seen once. The source of this sequence is a woman aged 30 to 39 who had recovered from COVID-19. The specimen was PBMCs or T cells enriched from blood (not recorded which). V usage is TRBV29-1 and J usage is TRBJ1-2; 9 bases line up with TRBD1. The CDR3 loop reads CSVAPDRGYGYTF. The CDR3 nucleotides are TGCAGCGTTGCTCCGGACAGGGGATATGGCTACACCTTC.